These 22 T cell receptor beta chains came from one sample sequenced in a study of blood T cell repertoires in COVID-19. Using immunoSEQ multiplex PCR, the repertoire was profiled, and TCRdb retains in-frame clones only, with some absent. The table lists 95,000 to 100,000 clones, over 80% of them singletons. The sequenced material came from peripheral blood. These receptors were collected from a man in his fifties with acute or convalescent COVID-19.

The chain couples TRBV25-1 to TRBJ1-2; the D gene is possibly TRBD1 (5 bases). V gave up 2 bases and J gave up 3 bases, with 13 bases separating them. Germline assignment: CDR1 MGHDK and CDR2 SYGVNS. The CDR3 spans 15 residues. The CDR3 DNA sequence: TGTGCCAGCAGTGAAATGGGCAGGGATTACTATGGCTACACCTTC. Translating it yields CASSEMGRDYYGYTF.

The chain uses TRBV6-1 and TRBJ1-2; D unclear. The V end lost 2 bases, the J end lost 4 bases, and 11 bases lay between the germline ends. The CDR3 extends over 14 amino acids. Germline CDR1 reads MNHNS; CDR2 reads SASEGT. CDR3 sequence: CASSEIQATYGYTF. The DNA of the CDR3 is TGTGCCAGCAGTGAAATTCAGGCGACCTATGGCTACACCTTC.

The genes are TRBV7-2 and TRBJ1-1; D possibly corresponds to TRBD1 (5 bases). The V and J ends lost 0 bases and 0 bases respectively, with 8 bases between them. Germline V gene sequence: CDR1 SGHTA, CDR2 FQGNSA. The CDR3 has 15 amino acids. In DNA form, the CDR3 reads TGTGCCAGCAGCTTAGCAGGGGTGATGAACACTGAAGCTTTCTTT. Amino acids: CASSLAGVMNTEAFF.

This clone was seen only a few times. The chain carries TRBV18 and TRBJ1-5; possible D gene TRBD1, 6 bases. Germline values: CDR1 KGHSH, CDR2 LQKENI. Trimming stripped 1 base from V and 7 bases from J, with 14 bases between. The CDR3 is 15 residues long. The CDR3: CASSPQNREGQPQHF. CDR3 bases: TGTGCCAGCTCACCACAGAACAGGGAAGGCCAGCCCCAGCATTTT.

V usage is TRBV5-4 and J usage is TRBJ2-3; 7 nucleotides align to TRBD2. This CDR3 contains 14 residues. The junction had 5 bases not matched to a gene; V was cut back by 7 bases and J by 0 bases. Germline CDR1 SGHNT, CDR2 YYREEE (reference sequence). This chain's CDR3 is CASRPGGSTDTQYF. The CDR3 bases are TGTGCCAGCCGCCCCGGGGGGAGCACAGATACGCAGTATTTT.

This chain uses TRBV6-4 with TRBJ2-7; unclear D gene. The CDR3 consists of 11 residues. Germline V gives CDR1 MRHNA, CDR2 SNTAGT. V lost 3 bases to trimming and J lost 9 bases, with 9 bases between them. CDR3 sequence (DNA): TGTGCCAGCAGTGAATGGGCCGGGCAGTACTTC. Its protein product is CASSEWAGQYF.

The rearrangement links TRBV19 to TRBJ1-2; D is possibly TRBD1 (5 bases). V gave up 3 bases and J gave up 0 bases, with 14 bases separating them. CDR1 is LNHDA, CDR2 SQIVND, per germline (reference sequence). The CDR3 length is 16 residues. The CDR3 sequence is CASSMNGGAANYGYTF. The CDR3 nucleotides read TGTGCCAGTAGTATGAATGGAGGGGCGGCTAACTATGGCTACACCTTC.

The gene calls are TRBV4-1 and TRBJ2-5; the D gene is possibly TRBD2 (5 bases). Germline-derived CDR1 and CDR2 are MGHRA and YSYEKL. Trimming pared 3 bases from V and 5 bases from J, leaving 16 bases between. This CDR3 has 15 amino acids. CDR3 sequence: CASSQRLADRETQYF. DNA for the CDR3: TGCGCCAGCAGCCAGAGGCTAGCCGATCGGGAGACCCAGTACTTC.

V usage is TRBV25-1 and J usage is TRBJ2-2; D is undetermined. The germline CDR1 and CDR2 sequences are MGHDK and SYGVNS. V shed 5 bases and J shed 0 bases, with 13 bases lying between them. The CDR3 is 16 residues long. For the CDR3, the DNA is TGTGCCAGCAGTCCCCCGGTCGGTGCGAACACCGGGGAGCTGTTTTTT. This translates into CASSPPVGANTGELFF.

This chain links TRBV7-2 with TRBJ1-4, with D perhaps matching TRBD1 (6 bases). Deletions cut 1 base from V and 5 bases from J, with 11 bases between. The germline V gene has CDR1 SGHTA and CDR2 FQGNSA. CDR3 length equals 15 residues. The CDR3 nucleotides read TGTGCCAGCAGCTTAGACCAGGGGATGAATGAAAAACTGTTTTTT. Protein: CASSLDQGMNEKLFF.

The chain uses TRBV5-1 and TRBJ2-5, with D unresolved. From germline, CDR1 is SGHRS and CDR2 YFSETQ. The CDR3 is 13 residues long. Trimming pared 0 bases from V and 5 bases from J, leaving 8 bases between. CDR3 region: CASSLGASETQYF. In DNA form, the CDR3 reads TGCGCCAGCAGCTTGGGGGCAAGCGAGACCCAGTACTTC.

The chain employs TRBV9 and TRBJ1-3; D is uncertain. V was clipped by 3 bases and J by 0 bases, with 10 bases between them. CDR3 length: 15 residues. In germline, CDR1 is SGDLS, CDR2 YYNGEE. The CDR3 here is CASSAGHSSGNTIYF. Written as DNA, the CDR3 is TGTGCCAGCAGCGCCGGTCACAGCTCTGGAAACACCATATATTTT.

The genes are TRBV5-1 and TRBJ2-2; weak D call: TRBD1 (5 bases). The CDR3 runs 14 residues. V lost 0 bases to trimming and J lost 4 bases, with 7 bases between them. Per germline, CDR1 SGHRS and CDR2 YFSETQ. CDR3 bases: TGCGCCAGCAGCTTGGGGCAGGGCACCGGGGAGCTGTTTTTT. This sequence encodes CASSLGQGTGELFF.

The genes are TRBV9 and TRBJ2-5; 10 bases map to TRBD2. CDR1 SGDLS and CDR2 YYNGEE come from the germline V gene. This CDR3 is 16 amino acids long. J gave up 4 bases and V 3 bases, and 9 bases lay outside the gene matches. The CDR3 nucleotides are TGTGCCAGCAGCGCCTCAGCGGGGGGGCTTGGAGAGACCCAGTACTTC. Encoded protein: CASSASAGGLGETQYF.

The CDR3 reads CASSLAAGQGGGYTF. The CDR3 DNA is TGTGCCAGCAGCTTAGCGGCGGGACAGGGGGGAGGCTACACCTTC. The chain carries TRBV7-3 and TRBJ1-2, with 11 nucleotides matching TRBD1. Germline V gives CDR1 SGHTA, CDR2 FQGTGA. V gave up 2 bases and J gave up 8 bases; unmatched junction bases: 7. The CDR3 is 15 amino acids.

The genes are TRBV27 and TRBJ1-5, with TRBD1 matching over 7 bases. J gave up 7 bases and V 6 bases, and 9 bases lay outside the gene matches. Germline-derived CDR1 and CDR2 are MNHEY and SMNVEV (reference sequence). The CDR3 is 14 residues long. The CDR3 DNA follows: TGTGCCAGCAGCAATACAGGGGCCGCACAGCCCCAGCATTTT. Amino acid sequence: CASSNTGAAQPQHF.

Regarding this clone: A read error may account for a junction end that differs from germline. This sequence joins TRBV6-5 and TRBJ2-7; TRBD1 matches 7 bases. Germline CDR1 is MNHEY and CDR2 is SVGAGI. This CDR3 is built from 11 residues. CDR3 sequence (DNA): TGTGCCAGCAGTTTCGGACAGGCGATGACTTTC. This translates into CASSFGQAMTF.

V and J are TRBV24-1 and TRBJ2-3; 9 bases fit TRBD1. CDR3 length: 17 residues. Per the germline V gene, CDR1 is KGHDR and CDR2 is SFDVKD. The junction had 7 bases not matched to a gene; V was cut back by 0 bases and J by 4 bases. CDR3 amino acids: CATSDLAGTGFSDTQYF. Here the CDR3 DNA reads TGTGCCACCAGTGATTTGGCCGGGACAGGGTTTTCAGATACGCAGTATTTT.

This clone appeared once. J is TRBJ1-2 and V is TRBV30; 9 bases line up with TRBD1. Unmatched junction bases numbered 0, after V lost 1 base and J lost 3 bases. The germline CDR1 and CDR2 sequences are GTSNPN and SVGIG (reference sequence). The CDR3 spans 13 residues. The chain's CDR3 is CAWSGTGDYGYTF. Here the CDR3 DNA reads TGTGCCTGGAGTGGGACAGGGGACTATGGCTACACCTTC. The whole variable domain, remainder taken from reference TRBV30 and TRBJ1-2, is SQTIHQWPATLVQPVGSPLSLECTVEGTSNPNLYWYRQAAGRGLQLLFYSVGIGQISSEVPQNLSASRPQDRQFILSSKKLLLSDSGFYLCAWSGTGDYGYTFGSGTRLTVV.

This sequence joins TRBV7-3 and TRBJ2-3, with no clear D. Looked up from germline, CDR1 is SGHTA and CDR2 is FQGTGA. Trimming cost V 8 bases and J 0 bases, with 9 bases left between them. The CDR3 spans 13 residues. The CDR3 sequence is CASRKASTDTQYF. The CDR3 DNA follows: TGTGCCAGCCGTAAAGCTAGCACAGATACGCAGTATTTT.

The chain couples TRBV19 to TRBJ1-1; D is undetermined. CDR3 length: 15 amino acids. V lost 3 bases to trimming and J lost 3 bases, with 14 bases between them. Germline V gives CDR1 LNHDA, CDR2 SQIVND (reference sequence). The CDR3 DNA reads TGTGCCAGTAGTATCCTTGGGCAGACCTACACTGAAGCTTTCTTT. Encoded protein: CASSILGQTYTEAFF.

The CDR3 DNA sequence: TGTGCCAGCAGCCCGGGGGGGACAGGGATGAATCAGCCCCAGCATTTT. The encoded protein is CASSPGGTGMNQPQHF. The gene calls are TRBV3-1 (or the pseudogene TRBV3-2) and TRBJ1-5, with TRBD1 identical over 9 bases. V was clipped by 4 bases and J by 4 bases; unmatched bases: 8. Germline lookup yields CDR1 LGHDT and CDR2 YNNKEL (reference sequence). The CDR3 runs to 16 residues.